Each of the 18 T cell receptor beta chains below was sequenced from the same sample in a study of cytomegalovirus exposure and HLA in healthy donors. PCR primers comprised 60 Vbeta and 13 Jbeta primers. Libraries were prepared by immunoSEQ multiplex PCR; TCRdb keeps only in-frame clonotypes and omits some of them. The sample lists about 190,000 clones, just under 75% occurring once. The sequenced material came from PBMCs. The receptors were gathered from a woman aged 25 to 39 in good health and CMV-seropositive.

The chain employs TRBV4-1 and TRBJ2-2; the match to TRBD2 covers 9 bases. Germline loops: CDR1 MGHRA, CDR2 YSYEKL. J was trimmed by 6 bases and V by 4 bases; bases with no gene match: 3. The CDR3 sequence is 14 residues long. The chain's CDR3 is CASSPLAGAGELFF. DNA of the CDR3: TGCGCCAGCAGCCCGTTAGCGGGGGCCGGGGAGCTGTTTTTT.

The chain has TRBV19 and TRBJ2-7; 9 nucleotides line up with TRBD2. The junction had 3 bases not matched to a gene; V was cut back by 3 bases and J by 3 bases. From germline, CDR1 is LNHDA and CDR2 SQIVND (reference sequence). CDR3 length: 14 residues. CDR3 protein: CASSIELAGYEQYF. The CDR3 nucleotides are TGTGCCAGTAGTATCGAACTAGCGGGCTACGAGCAGTACTTC. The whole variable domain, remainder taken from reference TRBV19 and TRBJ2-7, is DGGITQSPKYLFRKEGQNVTLSCEQNLNHDAMYWYRQDPGQGLRLIYYSQIVNDFQKGDIAEGYSVSREKKESFPLTVTSAQKNPTAFYLCASSIELAGYEQYFGPGTRLTVT.

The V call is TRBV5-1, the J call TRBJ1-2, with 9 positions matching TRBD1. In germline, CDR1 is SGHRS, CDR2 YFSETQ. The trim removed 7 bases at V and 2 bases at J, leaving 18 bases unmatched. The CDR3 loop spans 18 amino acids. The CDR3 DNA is TGCGCCAGCCGCCTATGGGGGACAGGGCGAGCCTCGAACTATGGCTACACCTTC. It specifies CASRLWGTGRASNYGYTF.

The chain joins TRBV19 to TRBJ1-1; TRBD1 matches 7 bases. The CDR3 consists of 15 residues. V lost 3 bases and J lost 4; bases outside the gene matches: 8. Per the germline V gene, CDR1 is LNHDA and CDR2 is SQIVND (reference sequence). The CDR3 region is CASSIVSTGSTEAFF. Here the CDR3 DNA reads TGTGCCAGTAGTATTGTATCGACAGGGAGCACTGAAGCTTTCTTT.

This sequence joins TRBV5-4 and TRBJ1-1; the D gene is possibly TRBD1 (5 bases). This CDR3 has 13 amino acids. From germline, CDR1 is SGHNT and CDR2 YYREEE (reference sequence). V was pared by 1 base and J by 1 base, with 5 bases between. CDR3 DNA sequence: TGTGCCAGCAGCTTGACAGGGAACACTGAAGCTTTCTTT. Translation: CASSLTGNTEAFF.

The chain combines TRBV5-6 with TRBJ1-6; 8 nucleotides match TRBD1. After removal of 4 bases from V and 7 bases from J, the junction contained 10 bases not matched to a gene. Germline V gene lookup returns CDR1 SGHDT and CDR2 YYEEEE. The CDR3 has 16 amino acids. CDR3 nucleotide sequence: TGTGCCAGCAGCGAGCCGTCAGGGGGCCTAAATTCACCCCTCCACTTT. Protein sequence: CASSEPSGGLNSPLHF.

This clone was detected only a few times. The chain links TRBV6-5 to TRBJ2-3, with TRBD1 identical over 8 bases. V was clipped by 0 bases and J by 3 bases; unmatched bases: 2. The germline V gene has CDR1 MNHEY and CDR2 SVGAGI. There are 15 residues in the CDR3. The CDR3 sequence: CASSYSTGETDTQYF. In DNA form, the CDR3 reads TGTGCCAGCAGTTACTCGACAGGGGAAACAGATACGCAGTATTTT.

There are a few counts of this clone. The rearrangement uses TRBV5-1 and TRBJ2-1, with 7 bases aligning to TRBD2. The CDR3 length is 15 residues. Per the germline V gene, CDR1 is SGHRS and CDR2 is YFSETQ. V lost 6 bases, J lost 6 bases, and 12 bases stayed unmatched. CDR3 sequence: CASNPGAGVGNEQFF. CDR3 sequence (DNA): TGCGCCAGCAACCCCGGTGCGGGAGTAGGCAATGAGCAGTTCTTC.

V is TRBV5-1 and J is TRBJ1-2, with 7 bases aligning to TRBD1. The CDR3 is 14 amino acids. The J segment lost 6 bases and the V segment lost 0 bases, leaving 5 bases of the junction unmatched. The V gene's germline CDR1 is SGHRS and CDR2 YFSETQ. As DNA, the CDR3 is TGCGCCAGCAGCTTGGCCGGGACAGAGAATGGCTACACCTTC. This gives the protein CASSLAGTENGYTF. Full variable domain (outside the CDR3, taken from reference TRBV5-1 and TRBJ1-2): KAGVTQTPRYLIKTRGQQVTLSCSPISGHRSVSWYQQTPGQGLQFLFEYFSETQRNKGNFPGRFSGRQFSNSRSEMNVSTLELGDSALYLCASSLAGTENGYTFGSGTRLTVV.

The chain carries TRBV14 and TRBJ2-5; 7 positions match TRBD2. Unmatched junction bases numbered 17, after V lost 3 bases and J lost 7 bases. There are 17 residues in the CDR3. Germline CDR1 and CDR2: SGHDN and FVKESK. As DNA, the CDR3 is TGTGCCAGCAGCCATCGGGGAGTGACTAGCCGTTCGTCGACCCAGTACTTC. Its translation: CASSHRGVTSRSSTQYF. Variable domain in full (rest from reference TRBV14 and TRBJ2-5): EAGVTQFPSHSVIEKGQTVTLRCDPISGHDNLYWYRRVMGKEIKFLLHFVKESKQDESGMPNNRFLAERTGGTYSTLKVQPAELEDSGVYFCASSHRGVTSRSSTQYFGPGTRLLVL.

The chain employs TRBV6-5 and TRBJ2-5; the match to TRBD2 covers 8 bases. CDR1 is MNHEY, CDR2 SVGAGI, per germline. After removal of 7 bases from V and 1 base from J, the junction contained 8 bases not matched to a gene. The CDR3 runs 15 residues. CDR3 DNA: TGTGCCAGCAACTACGATGGGACTAGCCAAGAGACCCAGTACTTC. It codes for CASNYDGTSQETQYF.

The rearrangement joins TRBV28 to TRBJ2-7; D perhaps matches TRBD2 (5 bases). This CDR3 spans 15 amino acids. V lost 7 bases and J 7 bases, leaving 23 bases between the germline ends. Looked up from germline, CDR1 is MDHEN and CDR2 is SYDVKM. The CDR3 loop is CASTRLREGSSEQYF. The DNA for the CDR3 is TGTGCCAGCACTCGCCTCCGGGAAGGATCCTCAGAGCAGTACTTC.

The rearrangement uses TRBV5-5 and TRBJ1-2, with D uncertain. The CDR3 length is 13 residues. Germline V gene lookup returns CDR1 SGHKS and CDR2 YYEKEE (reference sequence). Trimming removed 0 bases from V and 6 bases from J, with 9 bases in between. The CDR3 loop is CASSLVGNDGYTF. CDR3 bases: TGTGCCAGCAGCTTGGTTGGCAACGATGGCTACACCTTC.

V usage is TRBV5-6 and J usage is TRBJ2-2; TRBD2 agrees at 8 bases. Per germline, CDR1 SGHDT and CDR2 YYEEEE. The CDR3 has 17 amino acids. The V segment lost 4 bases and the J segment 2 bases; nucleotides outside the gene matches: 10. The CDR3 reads CASSPYPAGVNTGELFF. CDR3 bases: TGTGCCAGCAGCCCCTACCCAGCGGGAGTTAACACCGGGGAGCTGTTTTTT.

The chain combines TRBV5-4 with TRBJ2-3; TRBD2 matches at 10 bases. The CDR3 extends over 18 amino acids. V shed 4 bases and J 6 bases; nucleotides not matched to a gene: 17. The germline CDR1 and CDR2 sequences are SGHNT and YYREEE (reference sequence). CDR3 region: CASSLHSQSGRAGDTQYF. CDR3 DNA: TGTGCCAGCAGCCTCCACTCCCAGAGCGGGAGGGCCGGGGATACGCAGTATTTT. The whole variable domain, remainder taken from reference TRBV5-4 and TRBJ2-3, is ETGVTQSPTHLIKTRGQQVTLRCSSQSGHNTVSWYQQALGQGPQFIFQYYREEENGRGNFPPRFSGLQFPNYSSELNVNALELDDSALYLCASSLHSQSGRAGDTQYFGPGTRLTVL.

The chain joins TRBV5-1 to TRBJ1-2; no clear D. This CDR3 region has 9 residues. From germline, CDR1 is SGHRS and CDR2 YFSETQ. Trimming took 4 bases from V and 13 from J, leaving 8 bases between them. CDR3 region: CASSPAVTF. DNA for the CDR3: TGCGCCAGCAGCCCTGCGGTCACCTTC.

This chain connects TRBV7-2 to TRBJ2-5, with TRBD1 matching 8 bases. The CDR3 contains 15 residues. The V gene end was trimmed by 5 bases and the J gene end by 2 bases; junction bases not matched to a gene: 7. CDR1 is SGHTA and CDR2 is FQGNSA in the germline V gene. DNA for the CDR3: TGTGCCAGCAGCCTCGGACAGGGAGTGCAAGAGACCCAGTACTTC. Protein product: CASSLGQGVQETQYF.

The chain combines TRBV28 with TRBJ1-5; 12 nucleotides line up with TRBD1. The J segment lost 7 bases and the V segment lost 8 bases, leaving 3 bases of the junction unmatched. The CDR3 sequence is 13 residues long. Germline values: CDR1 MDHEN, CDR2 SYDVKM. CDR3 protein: CASWDRGQQPQHF. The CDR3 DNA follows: TGTGCCAGCTGGGACAGGGGGCAACAGCCCCAGCATTTT.